The present TCR beta chain was sequenced within a study of T cells expressing NK-cell markers. TCRdb re-called the 5' RACE reads and gives one entry per CDR3 protein, without DNA. The sample's table shows over 120,000 distinct CDR3 sequences. Per germline, CDR1 LNHDA and CDR2 SQIVND (reference sequence). CDR3 length: 14 amino acids. Sequenced input: blood T cells: a sorted CD56 or NKG2C T cell subset, CD4+ or CD8+ T cells, or bulk PBMC T cells (not recorded which). This TCR was sampled from a man younger than 35 in good health. This rearrangement joins TRBV19 to TRBJ2-5; without DNA, the TCRdb call of TRBD2 cannot be checked. The CDR3 loop is CASKGWDLGETQYF.